The source of this T cell receptor beta chain is a study of T cell repertoires in cytomegalovirus infection. Background on the study: CMV infection plus the matching HLA type was flagged by public TCR beta signatures.

TCRdb independently ran MiXCR on the reads; one entry per CDR3 protein. Among 630,000 or so distinct CDR3 sequences, 20% to 30% were seen once, and the ten largest hold 8%. General study findings and limits: Clonotype analysis showed dominance of the ex vivo response by HLA-C-restricted CMV-specific TCR beta clonotypes.

A word on this clonotype: Its antigen remains unknown. A much more abundant neighbour one base away suggests this may be a read error.

This CDR3 comprises 13 residues. The chain employs TRBV12-3 or TRBV12-4 and TRBJ2-1; D is undetermined. The TCR was taken from a human donor in good health (CMV status not recorded). Some clones in this sample may be carry-over from other donors' samples. What was sequenced was CD8+ T cells from PBMCs. The CDR3: CANSLSFYNEQFF. DNA for the CDR3: TGTGCCAACAGTTTATCCTTTTACAATGAGCAGTTCTTC.